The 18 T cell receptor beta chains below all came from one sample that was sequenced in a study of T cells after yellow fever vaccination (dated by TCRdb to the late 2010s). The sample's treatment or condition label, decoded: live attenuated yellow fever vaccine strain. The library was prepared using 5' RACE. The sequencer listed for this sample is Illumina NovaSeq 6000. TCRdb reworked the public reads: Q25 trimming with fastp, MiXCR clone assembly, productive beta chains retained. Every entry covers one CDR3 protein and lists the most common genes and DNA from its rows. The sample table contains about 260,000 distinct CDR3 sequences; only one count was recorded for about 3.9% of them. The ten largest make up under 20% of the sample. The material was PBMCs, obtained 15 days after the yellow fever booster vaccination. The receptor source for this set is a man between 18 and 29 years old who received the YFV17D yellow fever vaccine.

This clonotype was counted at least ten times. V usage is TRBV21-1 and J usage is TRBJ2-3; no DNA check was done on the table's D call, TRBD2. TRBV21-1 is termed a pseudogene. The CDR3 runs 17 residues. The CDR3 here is CASSKSASGTPTDTQYF. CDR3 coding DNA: TGTGCCAGCAGCAAATCGGCTAGCGGGACCCCCACAGATACGCAGTATTTT.

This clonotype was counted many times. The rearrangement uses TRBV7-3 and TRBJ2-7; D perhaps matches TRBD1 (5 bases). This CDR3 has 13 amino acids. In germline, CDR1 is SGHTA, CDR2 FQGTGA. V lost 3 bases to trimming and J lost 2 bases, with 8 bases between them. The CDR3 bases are TGTGCCAGCAGCTTGAGACAGACCTACGAGCAGTACGTC. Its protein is CASSLRQTYEQYV.

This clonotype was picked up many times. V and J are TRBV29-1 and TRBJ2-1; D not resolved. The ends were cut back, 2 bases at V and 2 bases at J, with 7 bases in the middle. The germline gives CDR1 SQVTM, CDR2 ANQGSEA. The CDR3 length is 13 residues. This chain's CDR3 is CSVELQTYNEQFF. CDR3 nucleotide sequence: TGCAGCGTTGAACTACAAACCTACAATGAGCAGTTCTTC.

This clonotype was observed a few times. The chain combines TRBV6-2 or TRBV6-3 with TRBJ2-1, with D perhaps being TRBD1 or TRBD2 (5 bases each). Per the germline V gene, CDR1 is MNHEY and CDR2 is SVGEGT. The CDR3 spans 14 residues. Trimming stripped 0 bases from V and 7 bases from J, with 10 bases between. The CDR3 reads CASSYSGPPNEQFF. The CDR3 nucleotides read TGTGCCAGCAGTTACTCGGGACCCCCAAATGAGCAGTTCTTC.

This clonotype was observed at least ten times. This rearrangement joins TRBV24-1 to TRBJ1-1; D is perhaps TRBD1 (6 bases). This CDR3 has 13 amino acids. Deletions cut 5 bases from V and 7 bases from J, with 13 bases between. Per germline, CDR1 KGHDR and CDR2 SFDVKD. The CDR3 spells CATSGAGAYEAFF. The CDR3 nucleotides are TGTGCCACCAGTGGAGCAGGGGCCTATGAAGCTTTCTTT.

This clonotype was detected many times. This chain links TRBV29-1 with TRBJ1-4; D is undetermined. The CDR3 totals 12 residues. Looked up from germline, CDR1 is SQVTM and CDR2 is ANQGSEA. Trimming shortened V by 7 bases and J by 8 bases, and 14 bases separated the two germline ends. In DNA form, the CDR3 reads TGCAGCGCCGGTTGGTCGGGGGAAAAACTGTTTTTT. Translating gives CSAGWSGEKLFF.

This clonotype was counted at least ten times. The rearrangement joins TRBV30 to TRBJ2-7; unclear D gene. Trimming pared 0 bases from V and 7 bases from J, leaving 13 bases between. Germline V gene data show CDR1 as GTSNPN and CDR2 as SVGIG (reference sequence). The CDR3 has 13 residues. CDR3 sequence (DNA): TGTGCCTGGAGTGTACTCGGCTTCGGAGAGCAGTACTTC. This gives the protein CAWSVLGFGEQYF.

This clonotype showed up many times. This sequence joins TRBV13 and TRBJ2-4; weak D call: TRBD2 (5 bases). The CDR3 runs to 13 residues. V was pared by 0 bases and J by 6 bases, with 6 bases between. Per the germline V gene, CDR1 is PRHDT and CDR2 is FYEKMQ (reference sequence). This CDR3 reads CASSLGGRNIQYF. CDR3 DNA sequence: TGTGCCAGCAGCTTAGGGGGGAGAAACATTCAGTACTTC.

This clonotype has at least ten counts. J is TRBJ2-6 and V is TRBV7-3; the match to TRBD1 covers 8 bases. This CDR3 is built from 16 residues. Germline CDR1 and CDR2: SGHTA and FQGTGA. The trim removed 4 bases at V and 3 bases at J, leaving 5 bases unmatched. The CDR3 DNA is TGTGCCAGCAGCTCTGGACAGGGTAATGGGGCCAACGTCCTGACTTTC. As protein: CASSSGQGNGANVLTF.

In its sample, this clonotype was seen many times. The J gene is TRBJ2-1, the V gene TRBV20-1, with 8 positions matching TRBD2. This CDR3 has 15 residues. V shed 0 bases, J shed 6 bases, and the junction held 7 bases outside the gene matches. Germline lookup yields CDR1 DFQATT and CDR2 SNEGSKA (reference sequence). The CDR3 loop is CSAREVRGVSNEQFF. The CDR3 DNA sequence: TGCAGTGCTAGAGAGGTGCGGGGGGTTTCCAATGAGCAGTTCTTC.

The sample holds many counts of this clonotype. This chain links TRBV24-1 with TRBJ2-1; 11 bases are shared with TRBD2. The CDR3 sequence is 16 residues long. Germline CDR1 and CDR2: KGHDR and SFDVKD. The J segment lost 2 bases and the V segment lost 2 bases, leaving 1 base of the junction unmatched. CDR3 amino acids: CATSDSLAGAYNEQFF. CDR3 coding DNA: TGTGCCACCAGTGATTCACTAGCGGGAGCCTACAATGAGCAGTTCTTC.

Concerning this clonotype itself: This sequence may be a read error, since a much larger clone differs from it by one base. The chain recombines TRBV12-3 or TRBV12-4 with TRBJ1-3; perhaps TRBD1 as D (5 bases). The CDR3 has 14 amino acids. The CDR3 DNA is TGTGCCAGCAGTTTTTCGTCCGTAAAGGGGACCATATCTTTT. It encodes CASSFSSVKGTISF.

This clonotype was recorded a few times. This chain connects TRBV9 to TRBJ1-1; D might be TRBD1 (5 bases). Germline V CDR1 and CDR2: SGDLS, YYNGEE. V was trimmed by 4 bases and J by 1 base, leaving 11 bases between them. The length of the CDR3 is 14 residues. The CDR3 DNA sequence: TGTGCCAGCAGCCCTTTCAGGGCGAACACTGAAGCTTTCTTT. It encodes CASSPFRANTEAFF.

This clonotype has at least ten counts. CDR3 residues: CASSLTGGQYNEQFF. CDR3 DNA sequence: TGTGCCAGCAGCTTAACAGGAGGACAATACAATGAGCAGTTCTTC. This chain uses TRBV7-3 with TRBJ2-1; D is possibly TRBD1 or TRBD2 (5 bases each). This CDR3 contains 15 residues. V lost 0 bases, J lost 4 bases, and 10 bases lay in between. The germline V gene encodes CDR1 SGHTA and CDR2 FQGTGA. Filled out from reference TRBV7-3 and TRBJ2-1, the complete variable domain reads GAGVSQTPSNKVTEKGKYVELRCDPISGHTALYWYRQSLGQGPEFLIYFQGTGAADDSGLPNDRFFAVRPEGSVSTLKIQRTERGDSAVYLCASSLTGGQYNEQFFGPGTRLTVL.

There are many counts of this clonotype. The CDR3 region is CASSTLAGVTTDTQYF. CDR3 bases: TGCGCCAGCAGCACCCTAGCGGGGGTTACCACAGATACGCAGTATTTT. The chain couples TRBV5-1 to TRBJ2-3; TRBD2 aligns across 10 bases. The CDR3 sequence is 16 residues long. Looked up from germline, CDR1 is SGHRS and CDR2 is YFSETQ. After removal of 4 bases from V and 2 bases from J, the junction contained 7 bases not matched to a gene.

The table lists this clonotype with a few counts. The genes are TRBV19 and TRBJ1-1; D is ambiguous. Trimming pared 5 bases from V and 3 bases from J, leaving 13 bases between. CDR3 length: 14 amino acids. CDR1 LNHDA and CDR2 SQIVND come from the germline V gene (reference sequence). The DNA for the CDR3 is TGTGCCAGTAGTCCCCGCGGGCTCTACACTGAAGCTTTCTTT. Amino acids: CASSPRGLYTEAFF.

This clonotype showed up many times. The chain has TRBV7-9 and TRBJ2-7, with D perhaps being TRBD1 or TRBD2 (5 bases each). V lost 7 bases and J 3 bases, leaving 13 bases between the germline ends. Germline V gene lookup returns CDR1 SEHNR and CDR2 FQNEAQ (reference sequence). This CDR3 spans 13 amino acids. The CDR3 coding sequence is TGTGCCAGCACCCCCCGGGACGACTACGAGCAGTACTTC. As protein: CASTPRDDYEQYF.

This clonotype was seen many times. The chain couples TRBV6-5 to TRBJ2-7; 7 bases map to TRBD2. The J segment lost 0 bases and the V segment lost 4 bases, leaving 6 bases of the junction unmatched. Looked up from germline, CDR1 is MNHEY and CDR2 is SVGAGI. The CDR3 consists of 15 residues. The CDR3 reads CASSFGWTSSYEQYF. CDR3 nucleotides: TGTGCCAGCAGTTTCGGATGGACTAGCTCCTACGAGCAGTACTTC.